This TCR beta chain was profiled in a study of cytomegalovirus exposure and HLA in healthy donors. It was with 60 Vbeta and 13 Jbeta primers that the PCR ran. Some clones are missing from TCRdb's copy, which holds only in-frame ones; the method was immunoSEQ multiplex PCR. The sample lists 150,000 to 200,000 clones, about three quarters seen once, with about 1% in the top ten. CDR3 length: 12 amino acids. The germline V and J ends were trimmed by 7 bases and 8 bases, with 14 bases remaining between them. CDR1 and CDR2 (germline): LNHDA, SQIVND (reference sequence). The chain recombines TRBV19 with TRBJ1-2; D might be TRBD1 (5 bases). The sequenced sample was PBMCs. The sequence derives from a woman aged 40 to 50 in good health and CMV-seronegative. The CDR3 nucleotides read TGTGCCAGTATCGGAGGGGCGAGCGGCTACACCTTC. This encodes CASIGGASGYTF.